This TCR beta chain was documented in a study of OX40 agonist ivuxolimab in advanced cancers. In the study overall: Patients assigned to dose escalation were diagnosed with hepatocellular carcinoma, melanoma, renal cell or head and neck cancer. Averaging roughly 60 years in age, with a range of about 23 to 79, the cohort was about 86% male.

On cycle 4 day 1 and cycle 7 day 1, as well as at baseline, blood was sampled. About this clone itself: The antigen is not known.

Study results and limitations: In the expanded peripheral T cells, antigen specificity was never determined.

Germline CDR1 is DFQATT and CDR2 is SNEGSKA (reference sequence). Trimming shortened V by 0 bases and J by 6 bases, and 5 bases separated the two germline ends. The CDR3 is made up of 11 amino acids. TCRdb's table, derived via immunoSEQ multiplex PCR, lists solely in-frame clones and lacks some. The sample has 50,000 to 85,000 clones; over 80% are singletons. The TCR originated in an adult with an advanced solid tumor such as melanoma, head and neck, liver or kidney cancer. The sequences come from CD4+ or CD8+ T cells sorted from blood, collected in a trial of the OX40 agonist ivuxolimab. This chain connects TRBV20-1 to TRBJ1-1, with D unresolved. The CDR3: CSARERAEAFF. The CDR3 DNA is TGCAGTGCTAGAGAAAGGGCTGAAGCTTTCTTT.